Listed here is a single TCR beta chain. Libraries were prepared by immunoSEQ multiplex PCR; TCRdb keeps only in-frame clonotypes and omits some of them. This table holds about 170,000 clones, about 88% found once. This CDR3 comprises 11 residues. The V end lost 2 bases, the J end lost 10 bases, and 8 bases lay between the germline ends. Looked up from germline, CDR1 is DFQATT and CDR2 is SNEGSKA (reference sequence). The data were taken from a study of blood T cell repertoires in COVID-19. The source is a man aged 60-69 years with acute or convalescent COVID-19. Sequenced material: peripheral blood. The rearrangement joins TRBV20-1 to TRBJ1-4; D may be TRBD1 (5 bases). Here the CDR3 reads CSARQGGKLFF. The CDR3 nucleotides read TGCAGTGCTAGACAGGGCGGAAAACTGTTTTTT.